Following are 30 T cell receptor beta chains from one sample sequenced in a study of identical twins. TCRdb redid the calling of the 5' RACE reads with MiXCR, one entry per CDR3 protein. The table lists some 1,700,000 distinct CDR3 sequences, around 33% of them singletons. The sequencing input was cord blood. The receptor source for this set is a newborn girl in good health.

The V gene is TRBV7-6, the J gene TRBJ2-3; 12 nucleotides align to TRBD2. The J segment lost 4 bases and the V segment lost 1 base, leaving 9 bases of the junction unmatched. This CDR3 comprises 18 residues. CDR1 and CDR2 from the germline V gene are SGHVS and FNYEAQ. This CDR3 is CASSLGATSGRTSDTQYF. The CDR3 coding sequence is TGTGCCAGCAGCTTAGGGGCGACTAGCGGGAGAACATCAGATACGCAGTATTTT.

This clonotype was seen a few times. This chain uses TRBV13 with TRBJ2-5, with TRBD2 identical over 10 bases. CDR1 is PRHDT, CDR2 FYEKMQ, per germline (reference sequence). Trimming cost V 2 bases and J 4 bases; bases outside gene matches: 4. The CDR3 is 15 residues long. The CDR3 region has the DNA TGTGCCAGCAGCTTAAAGCGGGGGGGCCGAGAGACCCAGTACTTC. Translated: CASSLKRGGRETQYF.

On this clonotype: This may come from a read error, since a much larger clone is one base off. J is TRBJ2-5 and V is TRBV5-1, with TRBD2 matching 11 bases. The germline V gene encodes CDR1 SGHRS and CDR2 YFSETQ. The CDR3 has 17 residues. The J segment lost 11 bases and the V segment lost 4 bases, leaving 19 bases of the junction unmatched. CDR3 region: CASSRTSGSYFYNEQYF. The CDR3 DNA sequence: TGCGCCAGCAGCCGAACTAGCGGGAGCTATTTTTACAATGAGCAGTACTTC.

The V and J genes are TRBV11-2 and TRBJ2-5; 7 bases match TRBD1. Germline lookup yields CDR1 SGHAT and CDR2 FQNNGV. The CDR3 runs 16 residues. Germline trimming cut 4 bases from V and 2 bases from J; bases unmatched to any gene: 10. CDR3 residues: CASSWGDRVRQETQYF. The CDR3 DNA sequence: TGTGCCAGCAGCTGGGGCGACAGGGTCAGGCAAGAGACCCAGTACTTC.

Many counts were recorded for this clonotype. One junction end disagrees with the germline gene, perhaps due to a read error. The chain carries TRBV4-1 and TRBJ2-3; TRBD1 is a possible D gene (6 bases). The CDR3 is made up of 13 amino acids. Germline V lookup: CDR1 MGHRA, CDR2 YSYEKL. DNA for the CDR3: TGTGCCAGCAGCCGTACAGGGCCAGATACGCAGTATTTT. Encoded protein: CASSRTGPDTQYF.

The chain couples TRBV7-9 to TRBJ2-3, with 9 bases matching TRBD2. The trim removed 5 bases at V and 1 base at J, leaving 4 bases unmatched. Looked up from germline, CDR1 is SEHNR and CDR2 is FQNEAQ (reference sequence). The CDR3 contains 15 residues. The CDR3 nucleotides read TGTGCCAGCAGCCCTAAGCGGGGGGGCACAGATACGCAGTATTTT. It yields the protein CASSPKRGGTDTQYF.

This chain uses TRBV20-1 with TRBJ2-3, with D hard to call. CDR1 and CDR2 (germline): DFQATT, SNEGSKA (reference sequence). Trimming removed 3 bases at V and 4 bases at J, with 11 bases between. The CDR3 extends over 13 amino acids. CDR3 sequence: CSARLTEADTQYF. The CDR3 DNA reads as TGCAGTGCTAGGCTAACAGAGGCAGATACGCAGTATTTT.

The chain recombines TRBV5-1 with TRBJ1-1; no firm D call. The CDR3 runs 15 residues. Trimming removed 4 bases from V and 0 bases from J, with 13 bases in between. In germline, CDR1 is SGHRS, CDR2 YFSETQ. DNA for the CDR3: TGCGCCAGCAGCCTGAACTTTATCATGAACACTGAAGCTTTCTTT. It codes for CASSLNFIMNTEAFF.

Only a few counts were recorded for this clonotype. The rearrangement uses TRBV7-2 and TRBJ2-4; 7 nucleotides match TRBD2. Trimming at V came to 0 bases and at J to 4 bases, leaving 0 bases not matched to a gene. CDR3 length equals 14 residues. The germline V gene encodes CDR1 SGHTA and CDR2 FQGNSA. The CDR3 sequence is CASSLARGKNIQYF. DNA of the CDR3: TGTGCCAGCAGCTTAGCGCGGGGGAAAAACATTCAGTACTTC.

The chain recombines TRBV9 with TRBJ1-1; a weak D match, TRBD1 (5 bases). V was clipped by 3 bases and J by 0 bases, with 18 bases between them. The CDR3 sequence is 17 residues long. Germline CDR1 and CDR2: SGDLS and YYNGEE. CDR3 in DNA: TGTGCCAGCAGCGAACCCAGGGCCCTCGGGGTGAACACTGAAGCTTTCTTT. This encodes CASSEPRALGVNTEAFF.

This clonotype was detected only a few times. V usage is TRBV6-1 and J usage is TRBJ2-5, with a tentative D call TRBD1 (5 bases). V lost 6 bases and J 2 bases, leaving 13 bases between the germline ends. This CDR3 is 14 amino acids long. Germline V CDR1 and CDR2: MNHNS, SASEGT. The CDR3 region has the DNA TGTGCCAGCAGACCCGGCAGGGCTCAAGAGACCCAGTACTTC. Encoded protein: CASRPGRAQETQYF.

The rearrangement links TRBV5-1 to TRBJ2-1; D is tentatively TRBD1 or TRBD2 (5 bases each). V lost 3 bases, J lost 6 bases, and 10 bases lay in between. Germline CDR1 reads SGHRS; CDR2 reads YFSETQ. This CDR3 is built from 13 residues. CDR3 nucleotide sequence: TGCGCCAGCAGCTGGGCCGGGGCCAATGAGCAGTTCTTC. It is translated as CASSWAGANEQFF.

The V gene is TRBV7-2, the J gene TRBJ2-5, with 7 bases identical to TRBD1. V was pared by 2 bases and J by 5 bases, with 8 bases of the junction left unmatched. This CDR3 contains 15 residues. CDR1 and CDR2 from the germline V gene are SGHTA and FQGNSA. The CDR3 loop reads CASSLQQGRWETQYF. CDR3 bases: TGTGCCAGCAGCTTACAACAGGGGAGATGGGAGACCCAGTACTTC.

This rearrangement joins TRBV6-2 or TRBV6-3 to TRBJ2-3, with D possibly TRBD2 on 6 matching bases. Looked up from germline, CDR1 is MNHEY and CDR2 is SVGEGT. Between the trimmed V and J ends, which lost 6 bases and 6 bases, there was a span of 10 bases. The CDR3 extends over 12 amino acids. The CDR3 DNA follows: TGTGCCAGCAGCCACAGCGGGGATACGCAGTATTTT. This encodes CASSHSGDTQYF.

The chain carries TRBV24-1 and TRBJ2-1; a weak D match, TRBD2 (5 bases). The J call may not be correct, given that the DNA end is closer to TRBJ2-7. Looked up from germline, CDR1 is KGHDR and CDR2 is SFDVKD. The CDR3 extends over 15 amino acids. The CDR3 region has the DNA TGTGCCACCAGTGATAGCGGAACCCCCTACAATGAGCAGTACTTC. This encodes CATSDSGTPYNEQYF.

This clonotype was seen many times. The chain uses TRBV20-1 and TRBJ1-4; D is possibly TRBD1 (6 bases). This CDR3 spans 17 amino acids. The ends were cut back, 1 base at V and 0 bases at J, with 15 bases in the middle. Germline V gives CDR1 DFQATT, CDR2 SNEGSKA (reference sequence). This CDR3 reads CSARGRDIPATNEKLFF. As DNA, the CDR3 is TGCAGTGCTAGAGGGCGGGACATCCCTGCAACTAATGAAAAACTGTTTTTT.

This chain links TRBV4-1 with TRBJ1-2; weak D call: TRBD1 (5 bases). V gave up 2 bases and J gave up 3 bases, with 13 bases separating them. The CDR3 consists of 15 residues. Germline CDR1 is MGHRA and CDR2 is YSYEKL. Written as DNA, the CDR3 is TGCGCCAGCAGCCAAAACAGGAACGCCCACTATGGCTACACCTTC. As protein: CASSQNRNAHYGYTF.

There are a few counts of this clonotype. This sequence joins TRBV28 and TRBJ2-7; a possible D gene is TRBD2 (6 bases). The CDR3 contains 15 residues. The V end lost 10 bases, the J end lost 4 bases, and 23 bases lay between the germline ends. Germline V gene sequence: CDR1 MDHEN, CDR2 SYDVKM. CDR3 coding DNA: TGTGCCACCTCTGTCCTTTTAGCGGCGCTTTACGAGCAGTACTTC. Translated, it gives CATSVLLAALYEQYF.

This clonotype was observed a handful of times. The chain employs TRBV20-1 and TRBJ2-7; 11 nucleotides match TRBD2. J gave up 6 bases and V 1 base, and 8 bases lay outside the gene matches. This CDR3 spans 15 amino acids. Germline-derived CDR1 and CDR2 are DFQATT and SNEGSKA (reference sequence). The CDR3 loop reads CSARVRTSGYGEQYF. The DNA of the CDR3 is TGCAGTGCTAGAGTAAGGACTAGCGGGTATGGCGAGCAGTACTTC.

The J gene is TRBJ2-5, the V gene TRBV5-6, with D hard to call. The V gene's germline CDR1 is SGHDT and CDR2 YYEEEE. This CDR3 is 15 amino acids long. The V and J ends lost 4 bases and 2 bases respectively, with 15 bases between them. CDR3 amino acids: CASSPVNFRQETQYF. CDR3 DNA: TGTGCCAGCAGCCCGGTCAATTTCCGGCAAGAGACCCAGTACTTC.

The chain combines TRBV6-1 with TRBJ2-1; 9 positions match TRBD2. The CDR3 spans 15 residues. Germline CDR1 is MNHNS and CDR2 is SASEGT. The trim removed 6 bases at V and 3 bases at J, leaving 6 bases unmatched. The CDR3 region has the DNA TGTGCCAGCAGGGCCCTAGCGGGAAACTACAATGAGCAGTTCTTC. Amino acid sequence: CASRALAGNYNEQFF.

The J gene is TRBJ2-4, the V gene TRBV20-1, with D possibly called TRBD1 or TRBD2 (6 bases each). Trimming pared 1 base from V and 7 bases from J, leaving 14 bases between. The CDR3 covers 14 residues. Germline V gene lookup returns CDR1 DFQATT and CDR2 SNEGSKA (reference sequence). CDR3 in DNA: TGCAGTGCTAGAGCCCCGGGGGCGCGGAACATTCAGTACTTC. This codes for CSARAPGARNIQYF.

The chain recombines TRBV13 with TRBJ1-1; possibly TRBD1 for D (5 bases). The V and J ends lost 3 bases and 4 bases respectively, with 18 bases between them. This CDR3 has 16 residues. The germline gives CDR1 PRHDT, CDR2 FYEKMQ (reference sequence). In nucleotides, the CDR3 is TGTGCCAGCAGCTTTGGTTTGGGGCCGGGAGTCACTGAAGCTTTCTTT. Translating it yields CASSFGLGPGVTEAFF. Full variable domain (outside the CDR3, taken from reference TRBV13 and TRBJ1-1): AAGVIQSPRHLIKEKRETATLKCYPIPRHDTVYWYQQGPGQDPQFLISFYEKMQSDKGSIPDRFSAQQFSDYHSELNMSSLELGDSALYFCASSFGLGPGVTEAFFGQGTRLTVV.

This chain links TRBV20-1 with TRBJ1-2; D perhaps matches TRBD1 (6 bases). V was pared by 3 bases and J by 1 base, with 18 bases between. The CDR3 is 16 residues long. Germline CDR1 and CDR2: DFQATT and SNEGSKA (reference sequence). For the CDR3, the DNA is TGCAGTGCTAGGGTCATACGGGGGCCCCTTAACTATGGCTACACCTTC. Amino acid sequence: CSARVIRGPLNYGYTF.

The chain combines TRBV24-1 with TRBJ1-4; D gene uncertain. The CDR3 loop spans 17 amino acids. Germline V gene lookup returns CDR1 KGHDR and CDR2 SFDVKD. V was trimmed by 3 bases and J by 0 bases, leaving 13 bases between them. CDR3 residues: CATSDAATPATNEKLFF. CDR3 nucleotides: TGTGCCACCAGTGATGCCGCGACTCCTGCAACTAATGAAAAACTGTTTTTT.

This clonotype was recorded a few times. The chain carries TRBV20-1 and TRBJ2-1; no clear D. This CDR3 has 13 amino acids. CDR1 is DFQATT and CDR2 is SNEGSKA in the germline V gene (reference sequence). Trimming shortened V by 3 bases and J by 3 bases, and 9 bases separated the two germline ends. The CDR3 protein is CSASWLVYNEQFF. The CDR3 nucleotides are TGCAGTGCTAGCTGGCTAGTCTACAATGAGCAGTTCTTC.

This clonotype was detected a few times. This chain links TRBV5-1 with TRBJ2-3; TRBD2 might be the D (6 bases). Germline assignment: CDR1 SGHRS and CDR2 YFSETQ. CDR3 length equals 17 residues. Trimming removed 0 bases at V and 1 base at J, with 15 bases between. CDR3 region: CASSLVWRGGGTDTQYF. The CDR3 nucleotides are TGCGCCAGCAGCTTGGTATGGCGGGGCGGTGGCACAGATACGCAGTATTTT.

This clonotype was seen more than once but under ten times. The genes are TRBV20-1 and TRBJ1-6, with D uncertain. The CDR3 has 16 residues. With 3 bases removed from V and 0 bases from J, the gap between germline ends came to 12 bases. From germline, CDR1 is DFQATT and CDR2 SNEGSKA (reference sequence). The CDR3 spells CSARAGRSSYNSPLHF. CDR3 nucleotide sequence: TGCAGTGCTAGGGCCGGCAGAAGCTCCTATAATTCACCCCTCCACTTT.

The chain links TRBV20-1 to TRBJ2-1, with D possibly being TRBD1 (5 bases). Per the germline V gene, CDR1 is DFQATT and CDR2 is SNEGSKA (reference sequence). The CDR3 extends over 16 amino acids. Trimming stripped 3 bases from V and 2 bases from J, with 17 bases between. The CDR3, as DNA: TGCAGTGCTAGGGCTGATATGCAGGGAACCTACAATGAGCAGTTCTTC. It translates to CSARADMQGTYNEQFF.

This clonotype came up a few times. The rearrangement links TRBV18 to TRBJ1-1, with 7 bases lining up with TRBD1. V was pared by 5 bases and J by 7 bases, with 10 bases of the junction left unmatched. Germline V gene sequence: CDR1 KGHSH, CDR2 LQKENI. The length of the CDR3 is 14 residues. The CDR3 DNA sequence: TGTGCCAGCTCATCACTTGGTGGGGACAGTGAAGCTTTCTTT. It codes for CASSSLGGDSEAFF.